The entry below describes one T cell receptor beta chain. This specimen comes from a study of blood T cell repertoires in COVID-19. Study as a whole: The United States, Italy and Spain supplied acute and convalescent COVID-19 samples. T cells, B-cell-depleted T cells, or PBMCs supplied cDNA or gDNA.

V shed 0 bases and J 6 bases; nucleotides not matched to a gene: 0. Per the germline V gene, CDR1 is SGHRS and CDR2 is YFSETQ. There are 13 residues in the CDR3. In the source study's methods: How many nucleated cells were present was estimated from reference gene primer amplification. The assay was immunoSEQ multiplex PCR, and TCRdb's table has in-frame clones only and misses some. That table is the source of V, J and clone size, and D and trimming were worked out from the DNA. The sample lists more than 55,000 clones, around 92% occurring once. This receptor was taken from a man aged 45-65 years with active COVID-19. The chain employs TRBV5-1 and TRBJ2-3; 8 bases agree with TRBD2. Sequenced: peripheral blood. CDR3 amino acids: CASSLAGGDTQYF. Here the CDR3 DNA reads TGCGCCAGCAGCTTGGCGGGGGGGGATACGCAGTATTTT.